One TCR beta chain is described in this entry. Its antigen is still unknown. Profiling relied on immunoSEQ multiplex PCR, and the TCRdb table lists in-frame clones only, not all of them. The table lists tens of thousands of clones, around 92% of them singletons. The record originates from a study of human versus mouse CDR3 diversity and MHC coevolution. Study-level points and caveats: Most of the three human donors had the lowest clonal inequality. In humans, T-cell selection involved about 6 MHC II alleles.

V trimming: 4 bases; J trimming: 4 bases; junction bases outside the gene matches: 6. The CDR3 loop spans 14 amino acids. The chain couples TRBV5-3 to TRBJ2-7; 9 bases are shared with TRBD2. TRBV5-3 falls under the ORF class, with uncertain function. The sample comprised naive CD4+ T cells from blood. Noted subset: CD45RO-negative CD62L-positive naive CD4 T cells. The source of this sequence is a person between 25 and 70 years old in good health. The CDR3 spells CARSRLAGRYEQYF. DNA for the CDR3: TGTGCCAGAAGCCGGCTAGCGGGGCGTTACGAGCAGTACTTC.